These 5 T cell receptor beta chains were all obtained from the same sample, sequenced in a study of blood T cell repertoires in COVID-19. The method was immunoSEQ multiplex PCR; TCRdb's version includes in-frame clones alone and lacks a portion of them. Here the sample spans 140,000 or so clones, 65% to 90% being singletons. Source material: peripheral blood. These receptors all come from a man in his forties or fifties with acute or convalescent COVID-19.

The chain combines TRBV2 with TRBJ1-4; a weak D match, TRBD1 (5 bases). The CDR3 loop spans 16 amino acids. Trimming cost V 3 bases and J 2 bases, with 13 bases left between them. The germline gives CDR1 SNHLY, CDR2 FYNNEI. CDR3 sequence reads: CASSDGGGGTNEKLFF. The CDR3 bases are TGTGCCAGCAGTGACGGGGGAGGAGGGACTAATGAAAAACTGTTTTTT.

The genes are TRBV4-2 and TRBJ1-1; D gene unclear. V dropped 3 bases and J dropped 0 bases, with 11 bases sitting between them. The CDR3 consists of 15 residues. Germline-derived CDR1 and CDR2 are LGHNA and YNFKEQ. This CDR3 reads CASSQVRRLNTEAFF. The CDR3 bases are TGTGCCAGCAGCCAGGTCAGGCGATTGAACACTGAAGCTTTCTTT.

The rearrangement uses TRBV11-2 and TRBJ2-3; D is perhaps TRBD1 (6 bases). V gave up 4 bases and J gave up 1 base, with 9 bases separating them. The length of the CDR3 is 14 residues. From germline, CDR1 is SGHAT and CDR2 FQNNGV. The CDR3 DNA follows: TGTGCCAGCAGCTCGGCAGGGGGCACAGATACGCAGTATTTT. Encoded protein: CASSSAGGTDTQYF.

The V gene is TRBV5-4, the J gene TRBJ2-7, with D possibly TRBD2 on 6 matching bases. V was trimmed by 2 bases and J by 5 bases, leaving 14 bases between them. The CDR3 is 14 residues long. Germline CDR1 reads SGHNT; CDR2 reads YYREEE (reference sequence). In nucleotides, the CDR3 is TGTGCCAGCAGCTTCGTTCCGGGAGCTCACGAGCAGTACTTC. Encoded protein: CASSFVPGAHEQYF.

The CDR3 DNA sequence: TGTGCCAGCAGCACGGGTCCCCCAGATACGCAGTATTTT. It codes for CASSTGPPDTQYF. The V call is TRBV6-5, the J call TRBJ2-3; D gene unclear. V was pared by 6 bases and J by 4 bases, with 11 bases between. This CDR3 is 13 amino acids long. CDR1 is MNHEY, CDR2 SVGAGI, per germline.